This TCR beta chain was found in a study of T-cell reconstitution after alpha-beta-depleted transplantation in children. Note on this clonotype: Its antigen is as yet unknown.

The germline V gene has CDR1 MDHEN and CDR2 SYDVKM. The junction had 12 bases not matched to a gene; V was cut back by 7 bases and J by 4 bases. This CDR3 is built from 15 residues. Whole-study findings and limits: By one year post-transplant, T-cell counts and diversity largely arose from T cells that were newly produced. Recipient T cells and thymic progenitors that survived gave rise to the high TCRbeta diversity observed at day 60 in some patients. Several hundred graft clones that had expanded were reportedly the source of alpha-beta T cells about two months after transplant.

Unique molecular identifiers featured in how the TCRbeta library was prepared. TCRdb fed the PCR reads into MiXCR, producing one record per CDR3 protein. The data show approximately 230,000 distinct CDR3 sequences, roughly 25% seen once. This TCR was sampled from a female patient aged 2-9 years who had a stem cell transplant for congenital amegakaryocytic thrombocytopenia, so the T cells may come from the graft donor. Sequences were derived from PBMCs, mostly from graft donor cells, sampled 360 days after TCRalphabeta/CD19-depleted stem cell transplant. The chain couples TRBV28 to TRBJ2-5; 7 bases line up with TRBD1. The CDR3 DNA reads TGTGCCAGCACCCATGGACAGGTTCACAGAGAGACCCAGTACTTC. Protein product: CASTHGQVHRETQYF.